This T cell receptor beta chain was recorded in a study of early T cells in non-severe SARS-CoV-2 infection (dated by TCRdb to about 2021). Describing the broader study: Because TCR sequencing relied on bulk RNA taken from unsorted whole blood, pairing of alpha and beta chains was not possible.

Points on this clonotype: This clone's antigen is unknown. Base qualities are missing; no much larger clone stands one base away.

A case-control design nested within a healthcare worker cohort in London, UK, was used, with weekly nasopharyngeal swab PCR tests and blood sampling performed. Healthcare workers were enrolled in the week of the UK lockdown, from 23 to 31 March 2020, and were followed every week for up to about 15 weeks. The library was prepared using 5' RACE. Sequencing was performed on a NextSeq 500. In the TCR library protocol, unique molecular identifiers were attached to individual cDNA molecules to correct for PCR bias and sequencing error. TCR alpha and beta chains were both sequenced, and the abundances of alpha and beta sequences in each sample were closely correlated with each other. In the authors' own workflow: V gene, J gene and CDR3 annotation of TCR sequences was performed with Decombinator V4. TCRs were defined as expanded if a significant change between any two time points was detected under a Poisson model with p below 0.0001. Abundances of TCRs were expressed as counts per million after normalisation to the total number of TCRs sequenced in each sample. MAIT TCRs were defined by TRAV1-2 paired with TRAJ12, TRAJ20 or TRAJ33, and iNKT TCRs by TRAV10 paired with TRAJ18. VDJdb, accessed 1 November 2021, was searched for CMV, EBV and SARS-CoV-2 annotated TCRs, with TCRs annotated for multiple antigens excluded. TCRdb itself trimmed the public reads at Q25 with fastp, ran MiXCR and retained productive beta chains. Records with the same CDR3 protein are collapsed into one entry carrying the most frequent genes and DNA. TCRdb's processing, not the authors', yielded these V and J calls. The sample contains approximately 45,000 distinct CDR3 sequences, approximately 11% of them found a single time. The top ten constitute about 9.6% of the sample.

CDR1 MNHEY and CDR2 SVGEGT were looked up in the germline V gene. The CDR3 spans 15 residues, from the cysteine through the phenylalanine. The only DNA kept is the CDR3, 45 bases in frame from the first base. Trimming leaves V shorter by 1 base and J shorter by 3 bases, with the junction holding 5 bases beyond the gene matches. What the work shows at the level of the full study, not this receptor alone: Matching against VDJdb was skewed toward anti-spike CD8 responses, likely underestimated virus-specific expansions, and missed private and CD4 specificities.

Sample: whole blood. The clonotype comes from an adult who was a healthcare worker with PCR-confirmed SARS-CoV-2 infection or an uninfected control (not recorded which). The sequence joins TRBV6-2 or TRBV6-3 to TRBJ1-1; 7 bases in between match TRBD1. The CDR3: CASSYLGDRDTEAFF. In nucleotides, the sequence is TGTGCCAGCAGTTACTTGGGCGACAGGGACACTGAAGCTTTCTTT.